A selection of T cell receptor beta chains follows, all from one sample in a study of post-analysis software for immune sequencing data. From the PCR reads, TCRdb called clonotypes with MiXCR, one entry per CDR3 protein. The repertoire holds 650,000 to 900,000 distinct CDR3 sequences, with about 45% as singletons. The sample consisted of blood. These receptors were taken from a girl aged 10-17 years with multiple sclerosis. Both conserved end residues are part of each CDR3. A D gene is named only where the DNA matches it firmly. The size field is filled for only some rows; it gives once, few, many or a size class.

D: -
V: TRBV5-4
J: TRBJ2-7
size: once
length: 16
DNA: TGTGCCAGCAGCAACCCCGGACTGCAACTCTACAATGAGCAGTACTTC
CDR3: CASSNPGLQLYNEQYF

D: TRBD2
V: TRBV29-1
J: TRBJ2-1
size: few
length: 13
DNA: TGCAGCGTTGCGGGGGGGGACTACAATGAGCAGTTCTTC
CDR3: CSVAGGDYNEQFF

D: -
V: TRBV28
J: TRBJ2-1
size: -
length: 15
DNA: TGTGCCAGCAGCCCGGCCCTCCAGGCACACAATGAGCAGTTCTTC
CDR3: CASSPALQAHNEQFF

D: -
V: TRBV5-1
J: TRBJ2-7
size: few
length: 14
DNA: TGCGCCAGCAGCTTTAGACCCTCCTTCTACGAGCAGTACTTC
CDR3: CASSFRPSFYEQYF

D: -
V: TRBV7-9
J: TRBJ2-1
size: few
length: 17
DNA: TGTGCCAGCAGCTTAGGAGTTGCGGGACCCTCCTACAATGAGCAGTTCTTC
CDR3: CASSLGVAGPSYNEQFF

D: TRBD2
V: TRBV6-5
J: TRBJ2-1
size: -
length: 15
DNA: TGTGCCAGCAGCCGGGGACTAGCGAACTACAATGAGCAGTTCTTC
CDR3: CASSRGLANYNEQFF

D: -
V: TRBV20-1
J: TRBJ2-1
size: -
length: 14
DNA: TGCAGTGCTAGAGACAGGATCATCTACAATGAGCAGTTCTTC
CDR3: CSARDRIIYNEQFF

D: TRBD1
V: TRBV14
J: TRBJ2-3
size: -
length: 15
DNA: TGTGCCAGCAGCCAGGGGACAGCTAGCACAGATACGCAGTATTTT
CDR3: CASSQGTASTDTQYF

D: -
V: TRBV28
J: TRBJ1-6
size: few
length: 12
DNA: TGTGCCAGCAGTCAACGGTCTCTGGGCTCCCACTTT
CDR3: CASSQRSLGSHF

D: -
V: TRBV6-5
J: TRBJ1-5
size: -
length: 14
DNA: TGTGCCAGCAGTTACAGGGGGAGCAATCAGCCCCAGCATTTT
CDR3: CASSYRGSNQPQHF

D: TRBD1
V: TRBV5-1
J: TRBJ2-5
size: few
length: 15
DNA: TGCGCCAGCAGCTTGGAGGGACAGAGGGGAGAGACCCAGTACTTC
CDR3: CASSLEGQRGETQYF

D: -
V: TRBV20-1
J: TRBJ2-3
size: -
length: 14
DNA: TGCAGTGCTAGAGATGTTCGGCAGAATGAAAAACTGTATTTT
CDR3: CSARDVRQNEKLYF

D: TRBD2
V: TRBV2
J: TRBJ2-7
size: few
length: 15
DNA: TGTGCCAGCAGTAAGGGGAGGGTTGGGGCCTACGAGCAGTACTTC
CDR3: CASSKGRVGAYEQYF

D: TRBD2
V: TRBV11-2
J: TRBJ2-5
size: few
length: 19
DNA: TGTGCCAGCAGCTCCAAGGGACTAGCGGGAGTTACCGCCAAGGAGACCCAGTACTTC
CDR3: CASSSKGLAGVTAKETQYF

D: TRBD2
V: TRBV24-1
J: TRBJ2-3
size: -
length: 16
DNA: TGTGCCACCAGTGATCGGACTAGCGGGGCCACAGATACGCAGTATTTT
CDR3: CATSDRTSGATDTQYF

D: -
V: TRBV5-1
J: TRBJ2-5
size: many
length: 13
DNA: TGCGCCAGCAGCGTTATGAACCAAGAGACCCAGTACTTC
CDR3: CASSVMNQETQYF

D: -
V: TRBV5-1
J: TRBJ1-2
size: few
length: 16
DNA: TGCGCCAGCAGCTTGAACGAGGTCAGAGGGGGCTATGGCTACACCTTC
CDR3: CASSLNEVRGGYGYTF

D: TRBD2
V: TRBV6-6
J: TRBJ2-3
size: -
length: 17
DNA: TGTGCCAGCAAGTTAACGGGACTAGCGGGGAGCACAGATACGCAGTATTTT
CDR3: CASKLTGLAGSTDTQYF

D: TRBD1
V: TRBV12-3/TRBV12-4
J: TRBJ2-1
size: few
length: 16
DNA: TGTGCCAGCACTCCCAGGGGGATTAGCTCCTACAATGAGCAGTTCTTC
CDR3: CASTPRGISSYNEQFF

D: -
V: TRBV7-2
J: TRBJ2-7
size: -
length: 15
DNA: TGTGCCAGCAGTCCAGGGGCTAGCGGTGGAGGGGCCCAGTACTTC
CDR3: CASSPGASGGGAQYF

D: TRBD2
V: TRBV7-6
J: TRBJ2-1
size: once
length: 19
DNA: TGTGCCAGCAGTTTGGGGGGGATAGCCGCTCAATTTGTGGGCGTGGAGCAGTTCTTC
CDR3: CASSLGGIAAQFVGVEQFF

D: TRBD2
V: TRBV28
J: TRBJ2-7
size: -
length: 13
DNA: TGTGCCAGCAGCCCGGGAGGGCTTAACGAGCAGTACTTC
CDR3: CASSPGGLNEQYF

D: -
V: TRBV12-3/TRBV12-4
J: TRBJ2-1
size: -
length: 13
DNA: TGTGCCAGCAGTTTTTCCGGTTACAATGAGCAGTTCTTC
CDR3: CASSFSGYNEQFF

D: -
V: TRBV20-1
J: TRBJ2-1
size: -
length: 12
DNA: TGCAGTGCTCTTGCGATACACAATGAGCAGTTCTTC
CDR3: CSALAIHNEQFF

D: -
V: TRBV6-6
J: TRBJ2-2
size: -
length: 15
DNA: TGTGCCAGCAGAATAAGACAGCCCAACACCGGGGAGCTGTTTTTT
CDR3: CASRIRQPNTGELFF

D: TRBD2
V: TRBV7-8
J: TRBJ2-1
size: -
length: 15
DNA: TGTGCCAGCAGCTTAGAGGCGGGGGACTACAATGGGCAGTTCTTC
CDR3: CASSLEAGDYNGQFF

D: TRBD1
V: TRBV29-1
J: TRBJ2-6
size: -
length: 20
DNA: TGCAGCGTTGAAGATTGGGTTCCGGGACAGTCCCACTCTGGGGCCAACGTCCTGACTTTC
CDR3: CSVEDWVPGQSHSGANVLTF

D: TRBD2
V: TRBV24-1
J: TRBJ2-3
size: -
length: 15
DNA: TGTGCCACCAGTGATTTCGGACTAGAAGGAGATACGCAGTATTTT
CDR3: CATSDFGLEGDTQYF

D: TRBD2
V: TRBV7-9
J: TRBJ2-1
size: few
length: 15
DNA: TGTGCCAGCAGCCCAAGACTAGCGGGTATACATGAGCAGTTCTTC
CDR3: CASSPRLAGIHEQFF

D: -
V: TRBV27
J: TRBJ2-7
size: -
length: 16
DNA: TGTGCCAGCAGTTTACAGCGACTAGGGATTGTCTACGAGCAGTACTTC
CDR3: CASSLQRLGIVYEQYF

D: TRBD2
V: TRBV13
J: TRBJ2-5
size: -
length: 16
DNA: TGTGCCAGCAGCTTAGAGGGGAGGGACCGCCAAGAGACCCAGTACTTC
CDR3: CASSLEGRDRQETQYF

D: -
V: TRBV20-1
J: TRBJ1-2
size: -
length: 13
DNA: TGCAGTGCACCTTTGGGGGAAGGGTATGGCTACACCTTC
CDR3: CSAPLGEGYGYTF

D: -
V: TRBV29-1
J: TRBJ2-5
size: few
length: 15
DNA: TGCAGCGTATTCCCGGGACGGAATTATCAAGAGACCCAGTACTTC
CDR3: CSVFPGRNYQETQYF

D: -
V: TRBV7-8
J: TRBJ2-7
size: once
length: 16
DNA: TGTGCCAGCAGCATCTCTGGGGGAGCCCTCTCCTACGAGCAGTACTTC
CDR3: CASSISGGALSYEQYF

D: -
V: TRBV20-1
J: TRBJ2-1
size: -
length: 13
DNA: TGCAGTGCCTGGTTAGAAGGTGGCGGTGAGCAGTTCTTC
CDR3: CSAWLEGGGEQFF

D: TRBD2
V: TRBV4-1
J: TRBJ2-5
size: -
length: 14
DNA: TGCGCCAGCAGCCAATCCAGCGGGAGTGAGACCCAGTACTTC
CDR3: CASSQSSGSETQYF

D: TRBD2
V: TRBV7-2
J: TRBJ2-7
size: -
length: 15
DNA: TGTGCCAGCAGCCCGGGGGCGGGAGGTTGGTACGAGCAGTACTTC
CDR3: CASSPGAGGWYEQYF

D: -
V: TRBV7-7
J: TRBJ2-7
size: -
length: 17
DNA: TGTGCTAGCAGCTTTAGGCCCGACCTTTCTCGGGGCTACGAGCAGTACTTC
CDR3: CASSFRPDLSRGYEQYF

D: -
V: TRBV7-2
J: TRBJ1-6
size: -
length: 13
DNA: TGTGCCAGCAGCTTAAGTTATAATTCACCCCTCCACTTT
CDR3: CASSLSYNSPLHF

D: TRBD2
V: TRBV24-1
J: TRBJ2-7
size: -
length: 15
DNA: TGTGCCACCAGCCCGGGACTAGCGGGAGCCTACGAGCAGTACTTC
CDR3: CATSPGLAGAYEQYF

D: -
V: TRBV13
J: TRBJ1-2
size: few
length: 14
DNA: TGTGCCAGCAGCCCAACCTTGTCGGGGGTGGGCTACACCTTC
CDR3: CASSPTLSGVGYTF

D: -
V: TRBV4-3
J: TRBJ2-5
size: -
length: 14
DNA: TGCGCCAGCAGCCGAGACAGTGGCCGGGAGACCCAGTACTTC
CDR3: CASSRDSGRETQYF

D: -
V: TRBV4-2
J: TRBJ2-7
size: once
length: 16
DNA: TGTGCCAGCAGCCAAGTTCCTACAGGGTTATCCTACGAGCAGTACTTC
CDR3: CASSQVPTGLSYEQYF

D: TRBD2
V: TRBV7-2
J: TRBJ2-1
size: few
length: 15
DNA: TGTGCCAGCACCCATGGACTAGCGGGAGTAGATGAGCAGTTCTTC
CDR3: CASTHGLAGVDEQFF

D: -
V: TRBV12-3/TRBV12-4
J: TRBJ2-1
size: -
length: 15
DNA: TGTGCCAGCAGTTTAAGGTCGGGAGCGTCCAATGAGCAGTTCTTC
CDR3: CASSLRSGASNEQFF

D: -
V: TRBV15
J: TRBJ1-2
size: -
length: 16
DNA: TGTGCCACCAGCAGATCCCAGGGACCCCTGGGTAGTGGCTACACCTTC
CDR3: CATSRSQGPLGSGYTF

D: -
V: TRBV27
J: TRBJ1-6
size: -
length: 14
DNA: TGTGCCAGCAGTTTAAACAGGGCCGCTTCACCCCTCCACTTT
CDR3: CASSLNRAASPLHF

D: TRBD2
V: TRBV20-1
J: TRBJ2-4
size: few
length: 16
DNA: TGCAGTGCTAGGGGCCTAGCGGGAGCGGCCAAAAACATTCAGTACTTC
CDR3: CSARGLAGAAKNIQYF

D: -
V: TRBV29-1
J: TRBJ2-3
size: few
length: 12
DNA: TGCAGCGTCATCCCCGGGGATTATACGCAGTATTTT
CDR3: CSVIPGDYTQYF

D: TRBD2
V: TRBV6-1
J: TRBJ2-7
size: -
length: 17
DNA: TGTGCCAGCACCTTTGGACTAGCGGGAGGACCTACTTACGAGCAGTACTTC
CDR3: CASTFGLAGGPTYEQYF